Sequencing of this TCR beta chain was carried out in a study of cytomegalovirus exposure and HLA in healthy donors. A multiplex PCR was run with 60 Vbeta primers and 13 Jbeta primers. Libraries were prepared by immunoSEQ multiplex PCR; TCRdb keeps only in-frame clonotypes and omits some of them. The sample holds around 99,000 clones; approximately 79% are singletons and the top ten take roughly 2.3%. Trimming pared 5 bases from V and 5 bases from J, leaving 7 bases between. The germline V gene encodes CDR1 DFQATT and CDR2 SNEGSKA (reference sequence). The CDR3 consists of 11 residues. This chain connects TRBV20-1 to TRBJ2-1; D gene uncertain. This clonotype originated in a man aged 18 to 30 in good health and CMV-seronegative. Sequenced input: PBMCs. The CDR3 DNA reads as TGCAGTGCTGTACACAACAATGAGCAGTTCTTC. Its translation: CSAVHNNEQFF.